This section outlines one T cell receptor (beta chain) sequence together with its context. This clonotype was recorded at least ten times. The antigen it binds to is not known. Nothing much larger sits one base from this clone, and base qualities are not available. This specimen belongs to a study of T cells in Graves' hyperthyroidism and ophthalmopathy (dated by TCRdb to about 2019). At the level of the whole study: Peripheral blood was collected at initial diagnosis, before any treatment. Once sampling was done, hyperthyroidism patients were given methimazole at a starting dose of 30 mg daily, whereas ophthalmopathy patients were given high-dose intravenous methylprednisolone. To identify distinguishing TCR V-J signatures, a discovery cohort of some 99 patients was used, comprising 43 with Graves' ophthalmopathy and 57 with stable Graves' hyperthyroidism. The 75 to 100 discovery patients were randomly split 7:3 into training and test sets. In roughly six Graves' hyperthyroidism patients, the study also compared T-cell repertoires from thyroid tissue with T-cell repertoires from blood. Whether ophthalmopathy could be predicted prospectively was tested in an independent validation cohort made up of fewer than 20 hyperthyroidism patients plus 17 patients who later progressed to ophthalmopathy. The paper describes TCR Vbeta CDR3 sequencing of 140 or so peripheral blood samples, made up of approximately 40 ophthalmopathy patients, some 80 hyperthyroidism patients and 17 progressor patients. Results the study describes overall, beyond this receptor: No statistical method was used to set the sample size in advance, and investigators knew the group allocation. In validation, the model predicted progression to ophthalmopathy with over 65% sensitivity and around 72% specificity, a median of around 6.6 months before onset. In cross-validation, a model built on a 13 V-J signature told ophthalmopathy apart from stable hyperthyroidism with 85% to 90% sensitivity and roughly 81% specificity, and in testing the same model reached 80%/75%. Blood samples also contained most of the expanded thyroid clonotypes (frequency above 0.001), which suggests that blood repertoires may reflect thyroid immune responses.

Ophthalmopathy patients had moderately to severely active disease, with a Clinical Activity Score of 3 or more, a NOSPECS grade of 4 or more, and a disease duration of less than 3 months. Exclusion was applied to patients with uncontrolled infections, other autoimmune diseases, pregnancy or lactation. Diagnoses were established on the basis of clinical symptoms, serum thyroxine and TRAb, thyroid ultrasound, and orbital computed tomography. PBMCs were isolated from about 9.1 ml of fresh peripheral blood by Ficoll-Paque density gradient centrifugation. Trizol reagent was used to extract total RNA, and RNA quality was then checked on an Agilent 2100 Bioanalyzer. TCR beta CDR3 regions were amplified from RNA transcripts. The first round of RT-PCR for the TCR CDR3 was performed with the HTBI primer set and the Qiagen OneStep RT-PCR kit. Libraries were constructed in a second round of multiplex PCR, after which size selection and purification were carried out. Libraries were sequenced paired-end with 100 bp reads on an Illumina HiSeq2000. Turning to the authors' computational methods: Raw data were processed with SOAPnuke, discarding reads with adapters, uncalled bases, mean Phred below 15, or no exact constant-primer or identifier match. High-quality paired reads were merged with COPE v1.2.5, and unique nucleotide sequences were defined as clonotypes. MiTCR v1.1 was used to align clonotypes to the IMGT TRBV, TRBD and TRBJ reference segments. The analysis included only V-J combinations with a frequency above 0.0001, which together covered 98% to 99.2% of the repertoires. A TCS score was defined as the ratio between F50 (clonal expansion) and ExV (chaos), using BLOSUM62-based TCRdist between CDR3 peptides within each V-J. Welch's t-statistics and random forest reduced around 510 V-J features to 10 to 15, which were used in a naive Bayes classifier (R e1071). The public sequencing data were trimmed at Q25 with fastp and processed into clonotypes with MiXCR by TCRdb, which kept only in-frame beta chains. Each entry merges the rows of one CDR3 protein and shows their most common DNA and genes. The V and J calls come from TCRdb's annotation, not from the publication. Recorded for this sample are about 500,000 distinct CDR3 sequences; about 16% of them occurred a single time. 25% to 30% of the sample lies in the top ten.

Via the germline V gene, CDR1 is SNHLY and CDR2 FYNNEI. From its cysteine to its phenylalanine, the CDR3 spans 14 amino acids. Of all the DNA, just the CDR3 is kept, 42 bases in frame from base 1. Relative to germline, V is missing 4 bases and J is missing 4 bases, with 0 bases of the junction outside any gene match. The receptor was derived from a woman aged 25 to 39 with Graves' ophthalmopathy. In this chain, TRBV2 is recombined with TRBJ2-3; 12 nucleotides in the junction match TRBD1. Sequencing used blood. The nucleotides are TGTGCCAGCAGTGGGGACAGGGGGCCAGATACGCAGTATTTT. This encodes CASSGDRGPDTQYF.